In this sample, the clone carrying this TCR beta chain is medium-sized. Its specificity is not known. The data were taken from a study of type 1 regulatory T cells. About the study: T-allo10 is a Tr1-enriched, alloantigen-specific CD4 T cell product made in vitro.

Each CDR3 protein gets one entry after TCRdb re-called the reads with MiXCR. This table holds 6,000 or so distinct CDR3 sequences, 27% found once. Trimming removed 0 bases from V and 8 bases from J, with 15 bases in between. The CDR3 extends over 15 amino acids. Germline-derived CDR1 and CDR2 are SGHRS and YFSETQ. The graft donor-derived T-allo10 cells reportedly recognize host alloantigens, are anergic, and suppress alloantigen-specifically. This TCR was sampled from a human donor in good health. The material sequenced was cultured T cells, either the whole culture or a sorted T cell fraction (not recorded which). Documented subset: Tr1-enriched cell product generated in vitro against host alloantigens. The rearrangement uses TRBV5-1 and TRBJ2-1, with D perhaps assigned TRBD1 or TRBD2 (5 bases each). The CDR3 is CASSLAPGTTDEQFF. The CDR3, as DNA: TGCGCCAGCAGCTTGGCCCCAGGGACGACGGATGAGCAGTTCTTC. Based on the CDR3 plus reference TRBV5-1 and TRBJ2-1, the full variable domain is KAGVTQTPRYLIKTRGQQVTLSCSPISGHRSVSWYQQTPGQGLQFLFEYFSETQRNKGNFPGRFSGRQFSNSRSEMNVSTLELGDSALYLCASSLAPGTTDEQFFGPGTRLTVL.